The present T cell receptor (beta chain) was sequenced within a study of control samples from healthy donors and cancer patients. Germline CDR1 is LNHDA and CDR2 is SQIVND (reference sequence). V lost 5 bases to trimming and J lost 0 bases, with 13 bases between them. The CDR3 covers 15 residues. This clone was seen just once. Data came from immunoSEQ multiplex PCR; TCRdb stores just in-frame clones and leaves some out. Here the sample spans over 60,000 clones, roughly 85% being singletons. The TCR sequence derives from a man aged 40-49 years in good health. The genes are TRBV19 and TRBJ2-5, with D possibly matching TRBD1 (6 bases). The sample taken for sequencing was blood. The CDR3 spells CASSPKTGYQETQYF. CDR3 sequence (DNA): TGTGCCAGTAGTCCAAAAACAGGGTACCAAGAGACCCAGTACTTC.